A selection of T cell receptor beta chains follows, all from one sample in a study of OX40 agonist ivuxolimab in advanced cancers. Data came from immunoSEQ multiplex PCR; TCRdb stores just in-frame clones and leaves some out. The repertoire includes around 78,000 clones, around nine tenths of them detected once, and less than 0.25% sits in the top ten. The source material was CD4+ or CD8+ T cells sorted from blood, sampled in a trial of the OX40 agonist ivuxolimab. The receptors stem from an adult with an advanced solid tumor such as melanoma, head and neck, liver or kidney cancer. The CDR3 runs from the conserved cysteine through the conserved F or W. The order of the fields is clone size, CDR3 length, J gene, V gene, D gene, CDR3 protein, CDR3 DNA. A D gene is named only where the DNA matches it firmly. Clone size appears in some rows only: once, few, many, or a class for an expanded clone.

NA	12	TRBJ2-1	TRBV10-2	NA	CASGGLVGEQFF	TGCGCCAGCGGGGGACTGGTGGGTGAGCAGTTCTTC
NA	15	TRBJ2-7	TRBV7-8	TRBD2	CASSSLAGGPYEQYF	TGTGCCAGCAGCTCCCTAGCGGGAGGGCCATACGAGCAGTACTTC
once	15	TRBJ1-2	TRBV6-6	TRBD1	CASSYSRTGGNGYTF	TGTGCCAGCAGTTACTCGAGGACAGGGGGTAATGGCTACACCTTC
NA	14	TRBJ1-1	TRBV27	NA	CASSRDRKETEAFF	TGTGCCAGCAGTAGAGACCGTAAGGAAACTGAAGCTTTCTTT
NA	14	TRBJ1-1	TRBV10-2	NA	CASSGLTENTEAFF	TGCGCCAGCAGTGGTTTAACAGAGAACACTGAAGCTTTCTTT
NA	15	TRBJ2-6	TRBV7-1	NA	CASSPRAGGANVLTF	TGTGCCAGCAGCCCCAGGGCGGGCGGGGCCAACGTCCTGACTTTC
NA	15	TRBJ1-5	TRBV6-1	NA	CASSSDGGINQPQHF	TGTGCCAGCAGTTCAGATGGGGGGATCAATCAGCCCCAGCATTTT
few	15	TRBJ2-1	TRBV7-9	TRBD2	CASSPTSGRTDEQFF	TGTGCCAGCAGCCCGACTAGCGGCCGAACCGATGAGCAGTTCTTC
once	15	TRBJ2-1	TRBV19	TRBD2	CASSSTSGSPNEQFF	TGTGCCAGTAGTTCTACTAGCGGGAGTCCCAATGAGCAGTTCTTC
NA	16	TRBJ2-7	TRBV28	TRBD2	CASSSASGIRRSEQYF	TGTGCCAGCAGTTCGGCTAGCGGGATAAGGCGGTCCGAGCAGTACTTC
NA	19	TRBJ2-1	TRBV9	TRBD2	CASSSTGTSGTRRGGEQFF	TGTGCCAGCAGCTCGACCGGGACTAGCGGGACGCGCCGCGGTGGGGAGCAGTTCTTC
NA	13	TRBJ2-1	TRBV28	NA	CASRFQVRGEQFF	TGTGCCAGCAGATTCCAAGTCCGGGGTGAGCAGTTCTTC
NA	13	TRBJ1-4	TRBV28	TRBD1	CASTRDSYEKLFF	TGTGCCAGCACTCGGGACAGCTATGAAAAACTGTTTTTT
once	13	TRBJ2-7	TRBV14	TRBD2	CASSQTPSGREYF	TGTGCCAGCAGCCAAACCCCTAGCGGGAGGGAGTACTTC
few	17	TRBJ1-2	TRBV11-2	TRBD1	CASSLQQGPPTDYGYTF	TGTGCCAGCAGCTTACAACAGGGGCCCCCAACTGACTATGGCTACACCTTC
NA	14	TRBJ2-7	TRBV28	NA	CASSYTRGTREQYF	TGTGCCAGCAGTTACACCCGCGGGACTCGAGAGCAGTACTTC
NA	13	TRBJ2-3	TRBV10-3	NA	CAIRSGSTDTQYF	TGTGCCATCCGCAGCGGGAGCACAGATACGCAGTATTTT
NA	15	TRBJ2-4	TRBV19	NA	CASSIARQAVNIQYF	TGTGCCAGTAGTATCGCGCGACAAGCAGTAAACATTCAGTACTTC
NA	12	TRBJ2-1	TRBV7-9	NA	CASSRPLSEQFF	TGTGCCAGCAGCCGACCGCTTAGTGAGCAGTTCTTC
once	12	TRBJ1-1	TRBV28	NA	CASSFRNTEAFF	TGTGCCAGCAGTTTCAGGAACACTGAAGCTTTCTTT
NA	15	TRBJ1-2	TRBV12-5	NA	CASGSYTNQEYGYTF	TGTGCTAGTGGTAGCTATACCAACCAAGAATATGGCTACACCTTC
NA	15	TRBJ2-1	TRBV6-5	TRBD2	CASSYSGGNYNEQFF	TGTGCCAGCAGTTACTCCGGGGGGAACTACAATGAGCAGTTCTTC
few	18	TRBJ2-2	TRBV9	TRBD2	CASSVYWTSGRYTGELFF	TGTGCCAGCAGCGTATACTGGACTAGCGGGAGGTACACCGGGGAGCTGTTTTTT
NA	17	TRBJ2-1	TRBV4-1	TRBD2	CASSQVEAGGGYNEQFF	TGCGCCAGCAGCCAAGTGGAAGCGGGAGGGGGATACAATGAGCAGTTCTTC
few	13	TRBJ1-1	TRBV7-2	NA	CASSLERAAEAFF	TGTGCCAGCAGCTTGGAGAGGGCGGCAGAAGCTTTCTTT
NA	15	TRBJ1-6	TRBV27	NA	CASSLTESTFSALHF	TGTGCCAGCAGTTTAACAGAGAGCACATTTTCAGCCCTCCACTTT
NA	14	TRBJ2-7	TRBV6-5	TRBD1	CASRGGTGGYEQYF	TGTGCCAGCAGAGGTGGGACAGGAGGCTACGAGCAGTACTTC
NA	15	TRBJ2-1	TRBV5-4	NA	CASSKDQQPYNEQFF	TGTGCCAGCAGCAAAGACCAGCAGCCCTACAATGAGCAGTTCTTC
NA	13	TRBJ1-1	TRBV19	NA	CASSRSGYTEAFF	TGTGCCAGTAGTAGGTCGGGGTACACTGAAGCTTTCTTT
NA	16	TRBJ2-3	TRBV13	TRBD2	CASSTRTSGRVDTQYF	TGTGCCAGCAGCACCCGGACTAGCGGGAGAGTAGATACGCAGTATTTT
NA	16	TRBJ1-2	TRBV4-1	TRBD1	CASSPFTGVTNYGYTF	TGCGCCAGCAGCCCCTTTACAGGGGTAACCAACTATGGCTACACCTTC
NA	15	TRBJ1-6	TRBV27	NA	CATRPPQEFSSPLHF	TGTGCCACCCGGCCCCCACAGGAATTTTCTTCACCCCTCCACTTT
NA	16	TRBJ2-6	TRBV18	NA	CASSQSLGSGANVLTF	TGTGCCAGCTCACAATCCCTCGGCTCTGGGGCCAACGTCCTGACTTTC
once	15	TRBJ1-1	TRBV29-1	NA	CSVVYGSSRITEAFF	TGCAGCGTTGTCTACGGGTCCTCCCGAATTACTGAAGCTTTCTTT
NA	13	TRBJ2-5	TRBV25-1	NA	CASSHGIRGTQYF	TGTGCCAGCAGTCACGGTATACGCGGGACCCAGTACTTC
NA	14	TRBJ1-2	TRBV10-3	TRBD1	CAIRGGQGNYGYTF	TGTGCCATCAGGGGAGGACAGGGTAACTATGGCTACACCTTC
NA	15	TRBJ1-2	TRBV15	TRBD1	CATSRPGTAEYGYTF	TGTGCCACCAGCAGACCCGGGACAGCGGAATATGGCTACACCTTC
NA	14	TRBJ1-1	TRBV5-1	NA	CASSLLDRGTEAFF	TGCGCCAGCAGCTTGCTCGACAGAGGTACTGAAGCTTTCTTT
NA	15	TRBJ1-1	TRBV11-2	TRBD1	CASSLLGQGRTEAFF	TGTGCCAGCAGCCTTCTCGGACAGGGGAGGACTGAAGCTTTCTTT
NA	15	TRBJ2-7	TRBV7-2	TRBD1	CASSLVWGTGSEQYF	TGTGCCAGCAGCTTAGTATGGGGGACAGGAAGCGAGCAGTACTTC
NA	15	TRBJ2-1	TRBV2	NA	CASTETPLGFSEQFF	TGTGCCAGCACTGAAACCCCACTTGGGTTTAGTGAGCAGTTCTTC
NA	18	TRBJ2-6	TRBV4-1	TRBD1	CASSLRTGDNSGANVLTF	TGCGCCAGCAGCCTTAGGACAGGGGATAACTCTGGGGCCAACGTCCTGACTTTC
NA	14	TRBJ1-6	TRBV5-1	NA	CASNTGNTGSPLHF	TGCGCCAGCAACACCGGGAACACGGGTTCACCCCTCCACTTT
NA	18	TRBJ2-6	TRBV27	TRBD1	CASREWGQGDSGANVLTF	TGTGCCAGCAGAGAGTGGGGACAGGGGGATTCTGGGGCCAACGTCCTGACTTTC
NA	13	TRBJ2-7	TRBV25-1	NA	CASSLAGSYEQYF	TGTGCCAGCAGCTTGGCGGGCTCCTACGAGCAGTACTTC
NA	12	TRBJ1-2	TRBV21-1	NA	CASTPGRRCYTF	TGTGCCAGCACCCCGGGACGGCGGTGCTACACCTTC
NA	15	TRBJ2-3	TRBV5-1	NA	CASSPRTVPGDTQYF	TGCGCCAGCAGCCCACGGACAGTTCCGGGAGATACGCAGTATTTT
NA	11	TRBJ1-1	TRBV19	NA	CASTERGKAFF	TGTGCCAGTACAGAACGGGGGAAAGCTTTCTTT
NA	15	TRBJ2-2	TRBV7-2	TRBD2	CASSASGRGTGELFF	TGTGCCAGCAGTGCTAGCGGGAGAGGCACCGGGGAGCTGTTTTTT
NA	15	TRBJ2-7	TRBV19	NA	CASGVGPLQGDEQYF	TGTGCCAGTGGGGTAGGTCCCTTACAGGGTGACGAGCAGTACTTC
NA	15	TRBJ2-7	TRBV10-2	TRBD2	CASSESPAGEGEQYF	TGCGCCAGCAGTGAGTCTCCAGCGGGAGAAGGGGAGCAGTACTTC
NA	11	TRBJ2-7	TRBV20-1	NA	CSVHSPGLPYF	TGCAGTGTACACAGTCCGGGGTTGCCGTACTTC
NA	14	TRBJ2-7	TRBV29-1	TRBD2	CSVGNSGRGGEQYF	TGCAGCGTTGGCAATAGCGGGAGAGGCGGCGAGCAGTACTTC